This T cell receptor beta chain was retrieved from a study of blood T cell repertoires in COVID-19. The overall study: Specimens from acute and convalescent COVID-19 originated in the United States, Italy and Spain.

In the original processing: For nucleated cells, counts were estimated from reference gene primer amplification. TCRdb's copy holds only in-frame clones and misses some; the assay was immunoSEQ multiplex PCR. V and J calls and clone size are copied from that table; D and trimming were computed from the DNA. The sample holds 150,000 to 200,000 clones, 65% to 90% seen once. Note on this clone: The sample holds other DNA sequences that translate to the same CDR3.

Seattle patients were enrolled during active infection and followed longitudinally. The V gene lost 5 bases and the J gene lost 1 base, with 13 bases spanning the gap. The CDR3 has 15 residues. CDR1 SGHTA and CDR2 FQGTGA come from the germline V gene. This rearrangement joins TRBV7-3 to TRBJ2-3; D possibly corresponds to TRBD1 (6 bases). Sequenced sample: peripheral blood. The TCR comes from a woman aged 40 to 50 with COVID-19, enrolled during active disease. CDR3 sequence reads: CASSPQGLGTDTQYF. In DNA form, the CDR3 reads TGTGCCAGCAGCCCCCAGGGGCTTGGCACAGATACGCAGTATTTT.